A selection of T cell receptor beta chains follows, all from one sample in a study of shared clonotypes between healthy human individuals. Only in-frame clones appear in the TCRdb table, and some are missing; sequencing was by immunoSEQ multiplex PCR. The data show millions of clones, roughly 94% seen once. What was sequenced was naive CD4+ T cells sorted from blood. These receptors were collected from a man aged 18 to 30 in good health. CDR3s include the opening cysteine and the closing phenylalanine or tryptophan. The D gene is left open where the match is weak. Some rows have no size entry. The others give once, few or many, or a class for an expanded clone.

clone_size: .; d_call: .; j_call: TRBJ2-7; v_call: TRBV2; cdr3_aa: CASSELPYEQYF; cdr3_nt: TGTGCCAGCAGCGAGCTTCCCTACGAGCAGTACTTC
clone_size: .; d_call: .; j_call: TRBJ2-7; v_call: TRBV25-1; cdr3_aa: CASSTTGTTYEQYF; cdr3_nt: TGTGCCAGCAGTACAACCGGGACAACCTACGAGCAGTACTTC
clone_size: .; d_call: TRBD2; j_call: TRBJ2-3; v_call: TRBV10-3; cdr3_aa: CAISRAGGTDTQYF; cdr3_nt: TGTGCCATCAGCCGAGCGGGGGGAACAGATACGCAGTATTTT
clone_size: .; d_call: .; j_call: TRBJ2-5; v_call: TRBV6-8; cdr3_aa: CASRGRQETQYF; cdr3_nt: TGTGCCAGCAGAGGCAGACAAGAGACCCAGTACTTC
clone_size: .; d_call: .; j_call: TRBJ1-3; v_call: TRBV4-1; cdr3_aa: CASSQGRHEGNTIYF; cdr3_nt: TGCGCCAGCAGCCAAGGTCGGCACGAGGGAAACACCATATATTTT
clone_size: .; d_call: .; j_call: TRBJ2-3; v_call: TRBV28; cdr3_aa: CASRGGLGDTQYF; cdr3_nt: TGTGCCAGCAGAGGGGGGCTTGGAGATACGCAGTATTTT
clone_size: .; d_call: TRBD1; j_call: TRBJ2-7; v_call: TRBV7-9; cdr3_aa: CASTAGTGAVEQYF; cdr3_nt: TGTGCCAGCACCGCCGGGACAGGGGCTGTCGAGCAGTACTTC
clone_size: .; d_call: TRBD2; j_call: TRBJ2-2; v_call: TRBV5-3; cdr3_aa: CARRFLAGGLLFF; cdr3_nt: TGTGCCAGAAGATTCCTAGCGGGAGGCCTCCTGTTTTTT
clone_size: .; d_call: .; j_call: TRBJ1-1; v_call: TRBV18; cdr3_aa: CASSSNTEAFF; cdr3_nt: TGTGCCAGCTCATCGAACACTGAAGCTTTCTTT
clone_size: .; d_call: .; j_call: TRBJ1-1; v_call: TRBV7-9; cdr3_aa: CASSLEGNTEAFF; cdr3_nt: TGTGCCAGCAGCTTGGAGGGGAACACTGAAGCTTTCTTT
clone_size: .; d_call: TRBD1; j_call: TRBJ1-2; v_call: TRBV28; cdr3_aa: CASSLGGTGDSGYTF; cdr3_nt: TGTGCCAGCAGTTTAGGCGGGACAGGGGATTCTGGCTACACCTTC
clone_size: .; d_call: .; j_call: TRBJ1-2; v_call: TRBV18; cdr3_aa: CASSASEAQGDYTF; cdr3_nt: TGTGCCAGCTCAGCCTCAGAGGCCCAAGGCGACTACACCTTC
clone_size: .; d_call: .; j_call: TRBJ2-7; v_call: TRBV6-5; cdr3_aa: CASSYYRDRSYEQYF; cdr3_nt: TGTGCCAGCAGTTATTACAGGGACCGGAGCTACGAGCAGTACTTC
clone_size: .; d_call: TRBD1; j_call: TRBJ2-7; v_call: TRBV6-4; cdr3_aa: CASTSTDRGWGEQYF; cdr3_nt: TGTGCCAGCACTTCAACGGACAGGGGATGGGGCGAGCAGTACTTC
clone_size: once; d_call: TRBD1; j_call: TRBJ2-7; v_call: TRBV15; cdr3_aa: CATSRDLWGQRDPYEQYF; cdr3_nt: TGTGCCACCAGCAGAGACCTATGGGGACAGAGGGATCCTTACGAGCAGTACTTC
clone_size: .; d_call: .; j_call: TRBJ2-7; v_call: TRBV4-1; cdr3_aa: CASSQGPPSQGITYEQYF; cdr3_nt: TGCGCCAGCAGCCAAGGCCCGCCCTCCCAGGGGATTACCTACGAGCAGTACTTC
clone_size: .; d_call: .; j_call: TRBJ2-7; v_call: TRBV14; cdr3_aa: CASSQEIVGYEQYF; cdr3_nt: TGTGCCAGCAGCCAAGAAATAGTGGGCTACGAGCAGTACTTC
clone_size: .; d_call: .; j_call: TRBJ1-6; v_call: TRBV2; cdr3_aa: CASRMTSSYNSPLHF; cdr3_nt: TGTGCCAGCAGGATGACCAGCTCCTATAATTCACCCCTCCACTTT
clone_size: .; d_call: .; j_call: TRBJ2-3; v_call: TRBV10-1; cdr3_aa: CASSGVGVLTDTQYF; cdr3_nt: TGCGCCAGCAGTGGGGTCGGGGTACTCACAGATACGCAGTATTTT
clone_size: .; d_call: TRBD1; j_call: TRBJ1-2; v_call: TRBV6-1; cdr3_aa: CASSEVSGGYGYTF; cdr3_nt: TGTGCCAGCAGTGAGGTCTCAGGGGGCTATGGCTACACCTTC
clone_size: .; d_call: .; j_call: TRBJ2-5; v_call: TRBV6-1; cdr3_aa: CASISGDQETQYF; cdr3_nt: TGTGCCAGCATTTCCGGGGATCAGGAGACCCAGTACTTC
clone_size: .; d_call: .; j_call: TRBJ2-6; v_call: TRBV6-5; cdr3_aa: CASRDLSSGANVLTF; cdr3_nt: TGTGCCAGCAGGGACCTCAGCTCTGGGGCCAACGTCCTGACTTTC
clone_size: .; d_call: TRBD2; j_call: TRBJ2-3; v_call: TRBV19; cdr3_aa: CASSYASGKSDTQYF; cdr3_nt: TGTGCCAGTAGTTATGCTAGCGGGAAGTCAGATACGCAGTATTTT
clone_size: .; d_call: .; j_call: TRBJ2-7; v_call: TRBV6-6; cdr3_aa: CASSYSGSSSYEQYF; cdr3_nt: TGTGCCAGCAGTTACAGTGGTAGCTCTTCCTACGAGCAGTACTTC
clone_size: .; d_call: .; j_call: TRBJ2-3; v_call: TRBV19; cdr3_aa: CASSIGPGGTDTQYF; cdr3_nt: TGTGCCAGTAGTATAGGACCGGGGGGCACAGATACGCAGTATTTT
clone_size: .; d_call: .; j_call: TRBJ1-2; v_call: TRBV7-8; cdr3_aa: CASSLDGGGGYTF; cdr3_nt: TGTGCCAGCAGCTTAGACGGGGGTGGCGGCTACACCTTC
clone_size: .; d_call: .; j_call: TRBJ1-5; v_call: TRBV28; cdr3_aa: CATKGSEGNQPQHF; cdr3_nt: TGTGCCACCAAAGGATCGGAGGGGAATCAGCCCCAGCATTTT
clone_size: .; d_call: .; j_call: TRBJ2-6; v_call: TRBV5-1; cdr3_aa: CASSSIDRPIGANVLTF; cdr3_nt: TGCGCCAGCAGCTCTATTGACAGGCCTATCGGGGCCAACGTCCTGACTTTC